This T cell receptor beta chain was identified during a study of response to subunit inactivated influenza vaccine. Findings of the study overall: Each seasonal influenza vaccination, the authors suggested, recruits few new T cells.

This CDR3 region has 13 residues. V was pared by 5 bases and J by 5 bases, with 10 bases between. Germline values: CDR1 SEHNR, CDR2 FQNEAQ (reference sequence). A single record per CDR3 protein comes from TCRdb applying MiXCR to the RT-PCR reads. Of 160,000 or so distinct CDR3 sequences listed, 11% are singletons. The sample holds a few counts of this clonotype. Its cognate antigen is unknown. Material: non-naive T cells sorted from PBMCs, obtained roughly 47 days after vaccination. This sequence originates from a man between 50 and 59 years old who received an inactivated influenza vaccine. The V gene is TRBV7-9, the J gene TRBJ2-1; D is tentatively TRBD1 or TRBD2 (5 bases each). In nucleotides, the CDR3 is TGTGCCAGCAGCCCAGGGACCGACAATGAGCAGTTCTTC. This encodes CASSPGTDNEQFF. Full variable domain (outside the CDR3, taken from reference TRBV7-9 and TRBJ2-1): DTGVSQNPRHKITKRGQNVTFRCDPISEHNRLYWYRQTLGQGPEFLTYFQNEAQLEKSRLLSDRFSAERPKGSFSTLEIQRTEQGDSAMYLCASSPGTDNEQFFGPGTRLTVL.